This passage covers 5 T cell receptor beta chains from one sample sequenced in a study of shared clonotypes between healthy human individuals. Libraries were prepared by immunoSEQ multiplex PCR; TCRdb keeps only in-frame clonotypes and omits some of them. Seen here are millions of clones, 90% to 95% observed once, and the top ten hold 0.13%. Sample: naive CD4+ T cells sorted from blood. Specified subset: CD45RA+ positively selected. These receptors all stem from a man aged 18 to 30 in good health.

This clone was observed a single time. CDR3 sequence: CASSRTTGGYYEQYF. The CDR3 DNA reads TGCGCCAGCAGCCGTACAACAGGGGGCTACTACGAGCAGTACTTC. The chain employs TRBV5-1 and TRBJ2-7, with TRBD1 matching over 9 bases. Trimming took 4 bases from V and 3 from J; bases not matched to a gene: 8. CDR3 length equals 15 residues. Germline V gives CDR1 SGHRS, CDR2 YFSETQ.

This clone was observed a single time. The J gene is TRBJ2-1, the V gene TRBV5-1, with a possible D match to TRBD2 (5 bases). The CDR3 sequence is 15 residues long. V was cut by 0 bases and J by 8 bases, with 15 bases left in between. Germline V gives CDR1 SGHRS, CDR2 YFSETQ. This CDR3 reads CASSLVSAARDEQFF. In DNA form, the CDR3 reads TGCGCCAGCAGCTTGGTTTCGGCGGCGCGGGATGAGCAGTTCTTC.

Turning to this clone: The same CDR3 arises from other DNA sequences in this sample as well. The chain carries TRBV6-6 and TRBJ2-1; 11 nucleotides agree with TRBD2. This CDR3 spans 15 amino acids. Germline V lookup: CDR1 MNHNY, CDR2 SVGAGI (reference sequence). Germline trimming cut 6 bases from V and 3 bases from J; bases unmatched to any gene: 4. The CDR3 coding sequence is TGTGCCAGCAGCCCCGGGACTAGCGGCTACAATGAGCAGTTCTTC. Its protein product is CASSPGTSGYNEQFF.

On this clone: Other DNA sequences of this sample code for an identical CDR3. The rearrangement joins TRBV7-2 to TRBJ2-7, with 8 bases fitting TRBD2. Germline V gene data show CDR1 as SGHTA and CDR2 as FQGNSA. CDR3 length: 14 residues. With 7 bases clipped from V and 2 bases from J, the junction kept 7 bases outside the gene matches. In DNA, the CDR3 is TGTGCCAGCACTGTGCCGGGACTAGCCTACGAGCAGTACTTC. Translation gives CASTVPGLAYEQYF.

This chain links TRBV7-2 with TRBJ2-3; D possibly corresponds to TRBD2 (6 bases). Germline V lookup: CDR1 SGHTA, CDR2 FQGNSA. There are 17 residues in the CDR3. V was trimmed by 5 bases and J by 0 bases, leaving 18 bases between them. The CDR3: CASSPRVGGTSTDTQYF. The CDR3 bases are TGTGCCAGCAGCCCCCGTGTGGGGGGAACTAGCACAGATACGCAGTATTTT.